The 27 T cell receptor beta chains below were found in one sample sequenced in a study of blood T cell repertoires in COVID-19. The data were produced by immunoSEQ multiplex PCR, yet TCRdb's version contains in-frame clones alone and is incomplete. This sample yields roughly 200,000 clones, of which more than 80% are seen a single time; 0.5% to 0.65% belongs to the top ten. The material sequenced was peripheral blood. The receptors originated from a man aged 50-59 years with acute or convalescent COVID-19.

The chain is built from TRBV5-1 and TRBJ1-4; 9 nucleotides align to TRBD1. Germline V gives CDR1 SGHRS, CDR2 YFSETQ. This CDR3 comprises 15 residues. J was trimmed by 6 bases and V by 0 bases; bases with no gene match: 3. For the CDR3, the DNA is TGCGCCAGCAGCTTGGGACAGGGGGTCGATGAAAAACTGTTTTTT. This sequence encodes CASSLGQGVDEKLFF. The whole variable domain, remainder taken from reference TRBV5-1 and TRBJ1-4, is KAGVTQTPRYLIKTRGQQVTLSCSPISGHRSVSWYQQTPGQGLQFLFEYFSETQRNKGNFPGRFSGRQFSNSRSEMNVSTLELGDSALYLCASSLGQGVDEKLFFGSGTQLSVL.

V is TRBV7-2 and J is TRBJ2-1, with D perhaps TRBD1 (6 bases). The V end lost 4 bases, the J end lost 6 bases, and 10 bases lay between the germline ends. This CDR3 spans 13 amino acids. Germline V CDR1 and CDR2: SGHTA, FQGNSA. The CDR3 loop reads CASSSTGGNEQFF. The CDR3 DNA sequence: TGTGCCAGCAGCTCGACAGGAGGCAATGAGCAGTTCTTC.

The J gene is TRBJ2-3, the V gene TRBV30; D is uncertain. V lost 2 bases to trimming and J lost 1 base, with 13 bases between them. The CDR3 totals 15 residues. Germline values: CDR1 GTSNPN, CDR2 SVGIG (reference sequence). DNA for the CDR3: TGTGCCTGGAGTACTCACCCCGATCGCACAGATACGCAGTATTTT. This encodes CAWSTHPDRTDTQYF. Supplemented by reference TRBV30 and TRBJ2-3, the full variable domain reads SQTIHQWPATLVQPVGSPLSLECTVEGTSNPNLYWYRQAAGRGLQLLFYSVGIGQISSEVPQNLSASRPQDRQFILSSKKLLLSDSGFYLCAWSTHPDRTDTQYFGPGTRLTVL.

The rearrangement joins TRBV12-3 or TRBV12-4 to TRBJ1-1, with D tentatively TRBD1 (5 bases). This CDR3 spans 13 amino acids. The germline V and J ends were trimmed by 6 bases and 1 base, with 9 bases remaining between them. Here the CDR3 DNA reads TGTGCCAGCAGCCCGACAGAGAACACTGAAGCTTTCTTT. Translated, it gives CASSPTENTEAFF.

The chain employs TRBV28 and TRBJ2-6; D might be TRBD1 (6 bases). The germline CDR1 and CDR2 sequences are MDHEN and SYDVKM. This CDR3 region has 17 residues. V shed 8 bases and J shed 1 base, with 18 bases lying between them. CDR3: CASPPGQYQSGANVLTF. CDR3 DNA sequence: TGTGCCAGCCCTCCAGGACAGTATCAGTCTGGGGCCAACGTCCTGACTTTC.

The V and J genes are TRBV18 and TRBJ1-4, with 10 bases that match TRBD1. The CDR3 consists of 17 residues. Germline-derived CDR1 and CDR2 are KGHSH and LQKENI. Losses at the gene ends were 3 bases for V and 7 bases for J; bases not matched to a gene: 11. The CDR3 sequence: CASSPRDGQGGGEKLFF. The CDR3 coding sequence is TGTGCCAGCTCACCTCGGGACGGACAGGGGGGCGGTGAAAAACTGTTTTTT.

The CDR3 sequence is CASSSGGAGNEKLFF. CDR3 DNA: TGCGCCAGCAGCTCCGGCGGGGCGGGAAATGAAAAACTGTTTTTT. V usage is TRBV5-1 and J usage is TRBJ1-4; TRBD1 is a possible D gene (5 bases). The length of the CDR3 is 15 residues. Looked up from germline, CDR1 is SGHRS and CDR2 is YFSETQ. The germline V and J ends were trimmed by 3 bases and 5 bases, with 14 bases remaining between them. Drawing the rest from reference TRBV5-1 and TRBJ1-4, the complete variable domain is KAGVTQTPRYLIKTRGQQVTLSCSPISGHRSVSWYQQTPGQGLQFLFEYFSETQRNKGNFPGRFSGRQFSNSRSEMNVSTLELGDSALYLCASSSGGAGNEKLFFGSGTQLSVL.

This clone was counted between two and nine times. V usage is TRBV18 and J usage is TRBJ1-6; 8 bases line up with TRBD1. The V segment lost 5 bases and the J segment 8 bases; nucleotides outside the gene matches: 2. This CDR3 is built from 13 residues. Germline CDR1 and CDR2: KGHSH and LQKENI. The CDR3 protein is CASSTGGDSPLHF. DNA for the CDR3: TGTGCCAGCTCAACAGGGGGGGATTCACCCCTCCACTTT.

The chain employs TRBV3-1 (or the pseudogene TRBV3-2) and TRBJ1-1; D not certain. V dropped 1 base and J dropped 4 bases, with 13 bases sitting between them. CDR3 length: 15 residues. The V gene's germline CDR1 is LGHDT and CDR2 YNNKEL (reference sequence). The CDR3 here is CASSQGEVSFTEAFF. CDR3 in DNA: TGTGCCAGCAGCCAAGGTGAGGTATCTTTCACTGAAGCTTTCTTT.

The chain carries TRBV2 and TRBJ2-2; maybe TRBD1 (6 bases). V lost 5 bases and J lost 0, with 10 bases in between. CDR3 length equals 15 residues. Germline loops: CDR1 SNHLY, CDR2 FYNNEI. The CDR3 loop reads CASSTQGANTGELFF. The CDR3 DNA sequence: TGTGCCAGCAGTACACAGGGCGCGAACACCGGGGAGCTGTTTTTT.

The chain carries TRBV4-1 and TRBJ2-4; D may be TRBD1 (6 bases). The CDR3 sequence is 16 residues long. Germline values: CDR1 MGHRA, CDR2 YSYEKL. With 0 bases removed from V and 7 bases from J, the gap between germline ends came to 16 bases. CDR3 in DNA: TGCGCCAGCAGCCAAGACCGGACCCTCAGGGGCAACATTCAGTACTTC. Amino acids: CASSQDRTLRGNIQYF.

This chain uses TRBV9 with TRBJ2-4; D is uncertain. V was clipped by 4 bases and J by 5 bases, with 10 bases between them. The CDR3 is made up of 13 amino acids. Germline V gene lookup returns CDR1 SGDLS and CDR2 YYNGEE. This chain's CDR3 is CASSPAGENIQYF. For the CDR3, the DNA is TGTGCCAGCAGCCCCGCAGGTGAAAACATTCAGTACTTC. Drawing the rest from reference TRBV9 and TRBJ2-4, the complete variable domain is DSGVTQTPKHLITATGQRVTLRCSPRSGDLSVYWYQQSLDQGLQFLIQYYNGEERAKGNILERFSAQQFPDLHSELNLSSLELGDSALYFCASSPAGENIQYFGAGTRLSVL.

This chain links TRBV11-3 with TRBJ2-5; D possibly corresponds to TRBD1 (6 bases). Germline V gene data show CDR1 as SGHNT and CDR2 as YENEEA. V lost 2 bases and J 5 bases, leaving 12 bases between the germline ends. The CDR3 runs to 14 residues. CDR3 loop: CASSLTGSGETQYF. As DNA, the CDR3 is TGTGCCAGCAGCTTAACAGGGTCAGGGGAGACCCAGTACTTC.

The V and J genes are TRBV6-6 and TRBJ2-5, with TRBD1 identical over 10 bases. The germline gives CDR1 MNHNY, CDR2 SVGAGI (reference sequence). The V and J ends lost 5 bases and 5 bases, in that order; junction bases with no gene match: 17. This CDR3 has 18 residues. The CDR3 sequence is CASSPRQGARFGSETQYF. As DNA, the CDR3 is TGTGCCAGCAGTCCCCGACAGGGGGCGCGTTTTGGGTCGGAGACCCAGTACTTC.

V and J are TRBV9 and TRBJ2-7; TRBD2 aligns across 9 bases. The CDR3 sequence is 15 residues long. Per germline, CDR1 SGDLS and CDR2 YYNGEE. V trimming: 0 bases; J trimming: 7 bases; junction bases outside the gene matches: 8. The CDR3 region has the DNA TGTGCCAGCAGCGTAGATGGCGGGAGGGCAAAGGAGCAGTACTTC. This sequence encodes CASSVDGGRAKEQYF.

The CDR3 sequence is CAWIPGQGADGYTF. The CDR3 DNA sequence: TGTGCCTGGATTCCGGGACAGGGGGCGGATGGCTACACCTTC. The chain has TRBV30 and TRBJ1-2; the match to TRBD1 covers 12 bases. The CDR3 runs 14 residues. V shed 4 bases, J shed 6 bases, and the junction held 6 bases outside the gene matches. Germline CDR1 is GTSNPN and CDR2 is SVGIG (reference sequence).

Notes on this clone: One end of the junction does not line up with germline, which may come from a read error. The chain carries TRBV18 and TRBJ1-3; unclear D gene. Germline V gives CDR1 KGHSH, CDR2 LQKENI. The CDR3 extends over 14 amino acids. The CDR3, as DNA: TGTGCCAGCTCTCCACGGAGCGGCGGAAACACCATATATTTT. As protein: CASSPRSGGNTIYF.

This clone has only one observation. CDR3 DNA sequence: TGTGCCAGTAGTCGACAGGGGCTAACTAGCGGGATTAGTGAGCAGTTCTTC. Protein sequence: CASSRQGLTSGISEQFF. V usage is TRBV19 and J usage is TRBJ2-1; 10 bases align to TRBD2. The CDR3 contains 17 residues. V lost 5 bases and J lost 9; bases outside the gene matches: 16. In germline, CDR1 is LNHDA, CDR2 SQIVND (reference sequence). Variable domain in full (rest from reference TRBV19 and TRBJ2-1): DGGITQSPKYLFRKEGQNVTLSCEQNLNHDAMYWYRQDPGQGLRLIYYSQIVNDFQKGDIAEGYSVSREKKESFPLTVTSAQKNPTAFYLCASSRQGLTSGISEQFFGPGTRLTVL.

The chain recombines TRBV20-1 with TRBJ1-4; D gene uncertain. This CDR3 has 13 amino acids. Germline CDR1 DFQATT, CDR2 SNEGSKA (reference sequence). Deletions cut 3 bases from V and 6 bases from J, with 11 bases between. The CDR3 coding sequence is TGCAGTGCTAGTTCCCAGAGGGATGAAAAACTGTTTTTT. Translated, it gives CSASSQRDEKLFF.

This rearrangement joins TRBV18 to TRBJ2-7; 8 bases align to TRBD2. The CDR3 covers 14 residues. Germline CDR1 and CDR2: KGHSH and LQKENI. V was clipped by 2 bases and J by 5 bases; unmatched bases: 5. The CDR3: CASSPRAGDHEQYF. In DNA, the CDR3 is TGTGCCAGCTCACCAAGAGCGGGAGACCACGAGCAGTACTTC.

The V call is TRBV6-1, the J call TRBJ2-1; 9 bases align to TRBD1. The J segment lost 9 bases and the V segment lost 5 bases, leaving 5 bases of the junction unmatched. The germline gives CDR1 MNHNS, CDR2 SASEGT. This CDR3 is 13 amino acids long. CDR3 DNA: TGTGCCAGCAGTCAAACAGGGGGCAGTGAGCAGTTCTTC. This gives the protein CASSQTGGSEQFF.

The J gene is TRBJ1-5, the V gene TRBV21-1; the table names TRBD1, a call not compared with the DNA. TRBV21-1 is classified as a pseudogene. The CDR3 contains 16 residues. Written as DNA, the CDR3 is TGTGCCAGCAGCAAAGAAGAAGGGGTGGGCAATCAGCCCCAGCATTTT. Its translation: CASSKEEGVGNQPQHF.

The rearrangement joins TRBV12-2 to TRBJ1-6; the D call in the table, TRBD1, was not verified against the DNA. TRBV12-2 is flagged as a pseudogene. There are 15 residues in the CDR3. The CDR3 is CASRLGGRGRSPLHF. In DNA form, the CDR3 reads TGTGCAAGTCGCTTAGGCGGCAGGGGGCGTTCACCCCTCCACTTT.

The J gene is TRBJ1-3, the V gene TRBV7-6; D unresolved. The length of the CDR3 is 17 residues. Germline CDR1 SGHVS, CDR2 FNYEAQ. Trimming pared 1 base from V and 0 bases from J, leaving 13 bases between. The CDR3 nucleotides read TGTGCCAGCAGCTTAGTTGTCGCGGGGTCCTCTGGAAACACCATATATTTT. Translating gives CASSLVVAGSSGNTIYF.

The V call is TRBV4-2, the J call TRBJ1-3; D is undetermined. Trimming pared 0 bases from V and 2 bases from J, leaving 8 bases between. The germline CDR1 and CDR2 sequences are LGHNA and YNFKEQ. The CDR3 is 15 residues long. The CDR3 nucleotides read TGTGCCAGCAGCCAAGATTGGAGTACTGGAAACACCATATATTTT. Translation gives CASSQDWSTGNTIYF.

The chain uses TRBV6-2 or TRBV6-3 and TRBJ1-6; perhaps TRBD1 as D (6 bases). V dropped 4 bases and J dropped 6 bases, with 19 bases sitting between them. Looked up from germline, CDR1 is MNHEY and CDR2 is SVGEGT. CDR3 length equals 17 residues. CDR3 DNA sequence: TGTGCCAGCAGTTTCACCGGGACACCAGCCGGTAATTCACCCCTCCACTTT. It specifies CASSFTGTPAGNSPLHF.

The chain carries TRBV5-1 and TRBJ2-1; TRBD2 agrees at 9 bases. This CDR3 comprises 12 residues. CDR1 is SGHRS and CDR2 is YFSETQ in the germline V gene. Trimming removed 4 bases from V and 10 bases from J; junction bases left unmatched: 3. As DNA, the CDR3 is TGCGCCAGCAGCCCCCTAGCGGGAGAGCAGTTCTTC. Its protein product is CASSPLAGEQFF.